The rows below give T cell receptor beta chains drawn from one sample of a study of blood T cell repertoires in COVID-19. Profiled with immunoSEQ multiplex PCR; TCRdb holds only in-frame clones, not every one. The sample lists under 200,000 clones, 85% to 95% occurring once. Sequencing was performed on peripheral blood. Receptors were obtained from a man between 50 and 59 years old with acute or convalescent COVID-19. Both conserved end residues are part of each CDR3. The D gene is left open where the match is weak. Clone size is stated in some rows and not others, as once, few, many or a class when expanded.

D: TRBD1
V: TRBV9
size: NA
J: TRBJ1-3
CDR3: CASSPGQGSSGNTIYF
DNA: TGTGCCAGCAGCCCCGGACAGGGAAGCTCTGGAAACACCATATATTTT

D: TRBD1
V: TRBV11-2
size: NA
J: TRBJ2-2
CDR3: CASRSTGGHTGELFF
DNA: TGTGCCAGCAGATCAACAGGGGGCCACACCGGGGAGCTGTTTTTT

D: NA
V: TRBV6-5
size: once
J: TRBJ1-4
CDR3: CASSYSRRREKLFF
DNA: TGTGCCAGCAGTTACTCGAGGAGGCGTGAAAAACTGTTTTTT

D: TRBD2
V: TRBV7-2
size: NA
J: TRBJ2-5
CDR3: CASSFWTSRFETQYF
DNA: TGTGCCAGCAGCTTCTGGACTAGTCGGTTTGAGACCCAGTACTTC

D: TRBD2
V: TRBV11-2
size: NA
J: TRBJ2-7
CDR3: CASSLTAGGLYEQYF
DNA: TGTGCCAGCAGCTTGACAGCGGGAGGCCTCTACGAGCAGTACTTC

D: TRBD1
V: TRBV30
size: NA
J: TRBJ2-2
CDR3: CAWSAEDRENGELFF
DNA: TGTGCCTGGAGTGCGGAGGACAGGGAGAACGGGGAGCTGTTTTTT

D: TRBD1
V: TRBV19
size: NA
J: TRBJ2-5
CDR3: CASSIRQGRQETQYF
DNA: TGTGCCAGTAGTATTAGACAGGGAAGACAAGAGACCCAGTACTTC

D: NA
V: TRBV15
size: NA
J: TRBJ2-1
CDR3: CATSRGGTGGYNEQFF
DNA: TGTGCCACCAGCAGAGGAGGTACCGGGGGATACAATGAGCAGTTCTTC

D: NA
V: TRBV12-3/TRBV12-4
size: NA
J: TRBJ2-1
CDR3: CASSLLREQFF
DNA: TGTGCCAGCAGTTTGCTCCGGGAGCAGTTCTTC

D: NA
V: TRBV12-3/TRBV12-4
size: few
J: TRBJ1-3
CDR3: CASSLGNRGTIYF
DNA: TGTGCCAGCAGTTTAGGGAATCGCGGCACCATATATTTT

D: NA
V: TRBV5-1
size: NA
J: TRBJ2-2
CDR3: CASSLRGNTGELFF
DNA: TGCGCCAGCAGCTTGAGGGGGAACACCGGGGAGCTGTTTTTT

D: NA
V: TRBV7-9
size: NA
J: TRBJ1-6
CDR3: CASSTPAGDNSPLHF
DNA: TGTGCCAGCAGTACTCCCGCGGGGGATAATTCACCCCTCCACTTT

D: TRBD1
V: TRBV19
size: NA
J: TRBJ1-5
CDR3: CASSMAGGGNQPQHF
DNA: TGTGCCAGTAGTATGGCAGGGGGCGGCAATCAGCCCCAGCATTTT

D: TRBD2
V: TRBV7-9
size: NA
J: TRBJ2-2
CDR3: CASTLGGRGTGELFF
DNA: TGTGCCAGCACCCTAGGCGGGAGGGGCACCGGGGAGCTGTTTTTT

D: TRBD2
V: TRBV6-5
size: NA
J: TRBJ2-7
CDR3: CASSTGLREQYF
DNA: TGTGCCAGCAGTACGGGACTACGCGAGCAGTACTTC

D: NA
V: TRBV7-3
size: NA
J: TRBJ1-2
CDR3: CASSLNMEGLGYTF
DNA: TGTGCCAGCAGCTTAAACATGGAGGGGTTAGGCTACACCTTC

D: TRBD1
V: TRBV27
size: few
J: TRBJ1-3
CDR3: CASRLRGPGNTIYF
DNA: TGTGCCAGCAGGTTGAGGGGGCCTGGAAACACCATATATTTT

D: NA
V: TRBV5-1
size: once
J: TRBJ1-3
CDR3: CASSLGQWDSGNTIYF
DNA: TGCGCCAGCAGCTTGGGACAGTGGGACTCTGGAAACACCATATATTTT

D: NA
V: TRBV21-1
size: NA
J: TRBJ1-2
CDR3: CASSKAGRHPYGYTF
DNA: TGTGCCAGCAGCAAAGCGGGCAGGCACCCTTATGGCTACACCTTC

D: TRBD1
V: TRBV2
size: NA
J: TRBJ1-6
CDR3: CASSDRGYNSPLHF
DNA: TGTGCCAGCAGTGACAGGGGGTATAATTCACCCCTCCACTTT

D: TRBD2
V: TRBV7-2
size: NA
J: TRBJ2-5
CDR3: CASSSQRGGPETQYF
DNA: TGTGCCAGCAGCTCTCAGCGGGGGGGCCCAGAGACCCAGTACTTC

D: NA
V: TRBV28
size: NA
J: TRBJ2-3
CDR3: CASSFRGSTDTQYF
DNA: TGTGCCAGCAGTTTCCGCGGAAGCACAGATACGCAGTATTTT

D: TRBD1
V: TRBV7-8
size: NA
J: TRBJ1-5
CDR3: CASSIRQGDRPQHF
DNA: TGTGCCAGCAGCATCCGACAGGGGGATCGGCCCCAGCATTTT

D: TRBD1
V: TRBV18
size: NA
J: TRBJ2-2
CDR3: CASSPNPSTDRAANTGELFF
DNA: TGTGCCAGCTCACCAAACCCTTCTACTGACAGGGCCGCGAACACCGGGGAGCTGTTTTTT

D: TRBD1
V: TRBV30
size: NA
J: TRBJ1-4
CDR3: CAWINRGNEKLFF
DNA: TGTGCCTGGATTAACAGGGGAAATGAAAAACTGTTTTTT

D: TRBD1
V: TRBV19
size: NA
J: TRBJ1-4
CDR3: CASSTRTGVATNEKLFF
DNA: TGTGCCAGTAGTACACGGACAGGGGTTGCAACTAATGAAAAACTGTTTTTT

D: TRBD2
V: TRBV5-4
size: NA
J: TRBJ2-1
CDR3: CASSLLASGYNEQFF
DNA: TGTGCCAGCAGCTTGCTGGCTAGCGGTTACAATGAGCAGTTCTTC

D: NA
V: TRBV7-2
size: NA
J: TRBJ1-5
CDR3: CASSLAQTLNQPQHF
DNA: TGTGCCAGCAGCTTAGCACAGACACTCAATCAGCCCCAGCATTTT

D: NA
V: TRBV7-3
size: NA
J: TRBJ2-7
CDR3: CASSSPLPQLTVEQYF
DNA: TGTGCCAGCAGCTCACCCCTACCGCAGCTGACAGTCGAGCAGTACTTC

D: TRBD2
V: TRBV7-3
size: NA
J: TRBJ2-1
CDR3: CASSSQGLAGNEQFF
DNA: TGTGCCAGCAGCTCGCAGGGACTAGCGGGGAATGAGCAGTTCTTC

D: TRBD1
V: TRBV24-1
size: NA
J: TRBJ2-2
CDR3: CATTTTGQGGTGELFF
DNA: TGTGCCACCACGACCACCGGACAGGGCGGCACCGGGGAGCTGTTTTTT

D: NA
V: TRBV18
size: NA
J: TRBJ2-3
CDR3: CASSPPNRPTWADTQYF
DNA: TGTGCCAGCTCACCACCCAACAGGCCTACGTGGGCAGATACGCAGTATTTT

D: NA
V: TRBV28
size: NA
J: TRBJ1-2
CDR3: CASSYPAPPEQIKGYTF
DNA: TGTGCCAGCAGTTACCCTGCCCCTCCCGAACAAATAAAGGGCTACACCTTC

D: TRBD2
V: TRBV9
size: NA
J: TRBJ2-3
CDR3: CASSVMAGGPVDTQYF
DNA: TGTGCCAGCAGCGTCATGGCGGGAGGGCCCGTAGATACGCAGTATTTT

D: TRBD1
V: TRBV5-4
size: NA
J: TRBJ2-1
CDR3: CASSLAGRGNYNEQFF
DNA: TGTGCCAGCAGCTTGGCCGGCAGGGGGAACTACAATGAGCAGTTCTTC

D: TRBD1
V: TRBV27
size: NA
J: TRBJ2-3
CDR3: CASSLFPSAGGGTDTQYF
DNA: TGTGCCAGCAGTTTATTCCCCTCGGCAGGGGGTGGTACAGATACGCAGTATTTT

D: NA
V: TRBV14
size: once
J: TRBJ1-5
CDR3: CASSQSGFTQPQHF
DNA: TGTGCCAGCAGCCAATCGGGTTTCACCCAGCCCCAGCATTTT

D: TRBD2
V: TRBV5-1
size: NA
J: TRBJ2-5
CDR3: CASSLGLAAVDQETQYF
DNA: TGCGCCAGCAGCTTGGGACTAGCGGCTGTCGATCAAGAGACCCAGTACTTC

D: TRBD2
V: TRBV7-3
size: NA
J: TRBJ2-3
CDR3: CASSPSTSGHTDTQYF
DNA: TGTGCCAGCAGCCCGTCGACTAGCGGCCACACAGATACGCAGTATTTT

D: NA
V: TRBV30
size: few
J: TRBJ1-2
CDR3: CALEVSPSGYTF
DNA: TGTGCCCTCGAGGTTAGTCCCAGTGGCTACACCTTC

D: NA
V: TRBV27
size: NA
J: TRBJ2-1
CDR3: CASTQLGSYNEQFF
DNA: TGTGCCAGCACCCAGCTAGGCTCCTACAATGAGCAGTTCTTC

D: TRBD1
V: TRBV11-2
size: NA
J: TRBJ2-5
CDR3: CASSLGDRVKETQYF
DNA: TGTGCCAGCAGCTTAGGAGACAGGGTGAAGGAGACCCAGTACTTC

D: NA
V: TRBV25-1
size: NA
J: TRBJ2-2
CDR3: CASSESQSRTGELFF
DNA: TGTGCCAGCAGTGAATCCCAATCCCGGACCGGGGAGCTGTTTTTT

D: TRBD1
V: TRBV5-1
size: NA
J: TRBJ2-1
CDR3: CASSLSPTGGSRNEQFF
DNA: TGCGCCAGCAGCTTGTCGCCTACAGGGGGCAGCAGAAATGAGCAGTTCTTC

D: NA
V: TRBV4-2
size: NA
J: TRBJ1-4
CDR3: CASSGALRELFF
DNA: TGTGCCAGCTCAGGGGCCTTACGGGAACTGTTTTTT

D: NA
V: TRBV7-7
size: NA
J: TRBJ2-1
CDR3: CASSLARTKEQFF
DNA: TGTGCTAGCAGCTTAGCGAGAACGAAGGAGCAGTTCTTC

D: TRBD2
V: TRBV3-1/TRBV3-2
size: NA
J: TRBJ2-2
CDR3: CASSPSGRAGNTGELFF
DNA: TGTGCCAGCAGTCCTAGCGGGAGGGCCGGGAACACCGGGGAGCTGTTTTTT

D: NA
V: TRBV5-8
size: NA
J: TRBJ2-1
CDR3: CASSLGAGTEQFF
DNA: TGTGCCAGCAGCTTGGGAGCCGGGACAGAGCAGTTCTTC

D: TRBD1
V: TRBV6-5
size: NA
J: TRBJ1-2
CDR3: CASSSGQGLNYGYTF
DNA: TGTGCCAGCAGTTCGGGACAGGGCTTAAACTATGGCTACACCTTC

D: NA
V: TRBV27
size: NA
J: TRBJ2-7
CDR3: CASSFGGTPYAQYF
DNA: TGTGCCAGCAGTTTTGGGGGGACCCCTTACGCGCAGTACTTC

D: TRBD1
V: TRBV19
size: NA
J: TRBJ2-5
CDR3: CASSKGQGLPNQETQYF
DNA: TGTGCCAGTAGTAAGGGACAGGGGCTCCCCAACCAAGAGACCCAGTACTTC

D: NA
V: TRBV18
size: NA
J: TRBJ2-1
CDR3: CASSPLSSGYNEQFF
DNA: TGTGCCAGCTCACCACTAAGCAGCGGCTACAATGAGCAGTTCTTC

D: NA
V: TRBV21-1
size: NA
J: TRBJ2-7
CDR3: CASSLRDKTYEQYF
DNA: TGTGCCAGCAGCCTCCGGGACAAAACCTACGAGCAGTACTTC

D: NA
V: TRBV21-1
size: NA
J: TRBJ2-1
CDR3: CASSLPRLSSGGAYNEQFF
DNA: TGTGCCAGCAGCCTCCCGCGCTTGTCTAGCGGGGGAGCCTACAATGAGCAGTTCTTC

D: TRBD2
V: TRBV20-1
size: NA
J: TRBJ2-1
CDR3: CSASQIRPGTSGQNEQFF
DNA: TGCAGTGCTAGTCAGATACGCCCTGGAACTAGCGGACAGAATGAGCAGTTCTTC

D: TRBD2
V: TRBV19
size: NA
J: TRBJ2-3
CDR3: CASRRGSGGAADTQYF
DNA: TGTGCCAGTAGAAGAGGGAGCGGGGGGGCCGCAGATACGCAGTATTTT